The 24 T cell receptor beta chains below come from one sample, sequenced in a study of blood T cell repertoires in COVID-19. Here immunoSEQ multiplex PCR was the method, and the copy in TCRdb shows in-frame clones only, minus some. The table shows 30,000 to 40,000 clones, with roughly 85% occurring only once. Sequences were obtained from peripheral blood. The receptor source for this set is a woman over 75 with active or convalescent COVID-19.

V and J are TRBV5-1 and TRBJ2-5; 9 bases map to TRBD2. CDR1 and CDR2 (germline): SGHRS, YFSETQ. CDR3 length: 15 amino acids. The V and J ends lost 4 bases and 3 bases, in that order; junction bases with no gene match: 7. The CDR3 DNA reads TGCGCCAGCAGCCCCGGGGTAGCGGGAGAAGAGACCCAGTACTTC. It encodes CASSPGVAGEETQYF. The complete variable domain, with remaining parts taken from reference TRBV5-1 and TRBJ2-5, reads KAGVTQTPRYLIKTRGQQVTLSCSPISGHRSVSWYQQTPGQGLQFLFEYFSETQRNKGNFPGRFSGRQFSNSRSEMNVSTLELGDSALYLCASSPGVAGEETQYFGPGTRLLVL.

A remark on this clone: A read error may produce the germline difference seen at one junction end. The V and J genes are TRBV7-2 and TRBJ2-7, with D possibly TRBD1 on 5 matching bases. Germline V gene lookup returns CDR1 SGHTA and CDR2 FQGNSA. The CDR3 runs to 14 residues. CDR3 residues: CASSLASAGLFSDF. CDR3 bases: TGTGCCAGCAGCTTAGCGTCGGCAGGGTTATTTTCGGACTTC.

CDR3 bases: TGTGCCAGCAGACGAACAGGGGGTAATCAGCCCCAGCATTTT. Its protein is CASRRTGGNQPQHF. The chain joins TRBV6-5 to TRBJ1-5, with 8 bases that match TRBD1. The CDR3 is 14 residues long. V gave up 6 bases and J gave up 4 bases; unmatched junction bases: 5. Germline CDR1 MNHEY, CDR2 SVGAGI.

The chain uses TRBV7-8 and TRBJ2-1; D not resolved. Germline-derived CDR1 and CDR2 are SGHVS and FQNEAQ. The CDR3 has 13 amino acids. V lost 5 bases and J 9 bases, leaving 14 bases between the germline ends. The CDR3 DNA is TGTGCCAGCAGCCCCGAGAGAGCCGGTGAGCAGTTCTTC. It specifies CASSPERAGEQFF. The full variable domain, with the rest looked up from reference TRBV7-8 and TRBJ2-1, is GAGVSQSPRYKVAKRGQDVALRCDPISGHVSLFWYQQALGQGPEFLTYFQNEAQLDKSGLPSDRFFAERPEGSVSTLKIQRTQQEDSAVYLCASSPERAGEQFFGPGTRLTVL.

The table lists this clone with a few counts. The chain links TRBV29-1 to TRBJ2-3; D perhaps matches TRBD2 (6 bases). The CDR3 length is 13 residues. With 6 bases removed from V and 2 bases from J, the gap between germline ends came to 12 bases. Germline CDR1 is SQVTM and CDR2 is ANQGSEA. CDR3 residues: CSVVRDFTDTQYF. The CDR3 nucleotides are TGCAGCGTCGTACGGGACTTCACAGATACGCAGTATTTT.

The chain employs TRBV7-3 and TRBJ2-5; D call uncertain. This CDR3 region has 13 residues. Germline CDR1 SGHTA, CDR2 FQGTGA. V lost 2 bases and J lost 3, with 7 bases in between. The CDR3 protein is CASSLSREETQYF. DNA for the CDR3: TGTGCCAGCAGCTTATCTCGGGAAGAGACCCAGTACTTC.

This clone was seen once. This chain joins TRBV3-1 (or the pseudogene TRBV3-2) and TRBJ1-1; no firm D call. Between the trimmed V and J ends, which lost 4 bases and 4 bases, there was a span of 16 bases. Looked up from germline, CDR1 is LGHDT and CDR2 is YNNKEL (reference sequence). The CDR3 is 15 residues long. The CDR3: CASSPSRGVVTEAFF. The CDR3 DNA reads TGTGCCAGCAGCCCTTCCCGGGGTGTAGTCACTGAAGCTTTCTTT.

The V and J genes are TRBV5-1 and TRBJ2-7; 8 positions agree with TRBD2. This CDR3 has 14 amino acids. V was pared by 0 bases and J by 3 bases, with 2 bases of the junction left unmatched. Germline V gene sequence: CDR1 SGHRS, CDR2 YFSETQ. Here the CDR3 reads CASSLVSGGYEQYF. In DNA, the CDR3 is TGCGCCAGCAGCTTGGTCAGCGGGGGCTACGAGCAGTACTTC.

The V call is TRBV6-6, the J call TRBJ1-5; no firm D call. The germline V gene encodes CDR1 MNHNY and CDR2 SVGAGI (reference sequence). The CDR3 length is 14 residues. V lost 2 bases, J lost 0 bases, and 5 bases lay in between. Here the CDR3 DNA reads TGTGCCAGCAGTTACGGCACTAGCAATCAGCCCCAGCATTTT. The encoded protein is CASSYGTSNQPQHF.

In its sample, this clone was seen once. The V and J genes are TRBV5-8 and TRBJ1-1; maybe TRBD1 (6 bases). V was pared by 0 bases and J by 4 bases, with 16 bases between. CDR3 size: 16 residues. The germline V gene has CDR1 SGHTS and CDR2 YDEGEE. The CDR3: CASSLAVGARGTEAFF. In DNA, the CDR3 is TGTGCCAGCAGCTTGGCCGTGGGGGCACGTGGCACTGAAGCTTTCTTT.

This rearrangement joins TRBV5-6 to TRBJ2-3; the match to TRBD1 covers 11 bases. Germline V gives CDR1 SGHDT, CDR2 YYEEEE. The CDR3 is 19 amino acids. V shed 3 bases and J 10 bases; nucleotides not matched to a gene: 22. The CDR3 coding sequence is TGTGCCAGCAGCTCGGCCGGGACAGGGGGGGCTACCTTCACATCGGCGCAGTATTTT. It yields the protein CASSSAGTGGATFTSAQYF.

The chain joins TRBV5-1 to TRBJ2-5; TRBD1 might be the D (6 bases). This CDR3 comprises 14 residues. Trimming shortened V by 4 bases and J by 5 bases, and 15 bases separated the two germline ends. Germline lookup yields CDR1 SGHRS and CDR2 YFSETQ. CDR3 DNA: TGCGCCAGCAGCCCTACGGGTAGGGGGGAGACCCAGTACTTC. Encoded protein: CASSPTGRGETQYF.

CDR3 sequence reads: CASSDVAQAKNIQYF. DNA for the CDR3: TGTGCCAGCAGTGATGTAGCTCAGGCCAAAAACATTCAGTACTTC. The rearrangement links TRBV2 to TRBJ2-4; the D is unclear. The CDR3 contains 15 residues. Per germline, CDR1 SNHLY and CDR2 FYNNEI. Between the trimmed V and J ends, which lost 3 bases and 1 base, there was a span of 10 bases.

The chain joins TRBV6-6 to TRBJ2-7; TRBD2 matches 7 bases. This CDR3 has 15 residues. CDR1 and CDR2 from the germline V gene are MNHNY and SVGAGI (reference sequence). The V gene end was trimmed by 0 bases and the J gene end by 1 base; junction bases not matched to a gene: 3. Here the CDR3 reads CASSYSQRGSYEQYF. DNA of the CDR3: TGTGCCAGCAGTTACTCCCAGCGGGGTTCCTACGAGCAGTACTTC.

The chain couples TRBV28 to TRBJ2-7; the D is unclear. This CDR3 is 15 amino acids long. The V and J ends lost 4 bases and 1 base respectively, with 14 bases between them. CDR1 and CDR2 from the germline V gene are MDHEN and SYDVKM. The CDR3 reads CASSSRQVASYEQYF. CDR3 nucleotide sequence: TGTGCCAGCAGTTCCCGCCAGGTGGCATCCTACGAGCAGTACTTC.

The chain combines TRBV5-6 with TRBJ1-5; D remains ambiguous. Between the trimmed V and J ends, which lost 0 bases and 4 bases, there was a span of 5 bases. Looked up from germline, CDR1 is SGHDT and CDR2 is YYEEEE. The CDR3 is made up of 13 amino acids. The chain's CDR3 is CASSLDRNQPQHF. The CDR3 bases are TGTGCCAGCAGCTTGGACAGAAATCAGCCCCAGCATTTT.

V is TRBV2 and J is TRBJ2-7; a possible D gene is TRBD2 (6 bases). The CDR3 is 12 amino acids. Germline CDR1 reads SNHLY; CDR2 reads FYNNEI. With 7 bases removed from V and 7 bases from J, the gap between germline ends came to 14 bases. The CDR3 here is CASNPGLGEQYF. The CDR3 DNA reads as TGTGCCAGCAACCCGGGACTTGGGGAGCAGTACTTC.

The chain couples TRBV19 to TRBJ1-4; D might be TRBD1 (6 bases). From germline, CDR1 is LNHDA and CDR2 SQIVND (reference sequence). V lost 5 bases to trimming and J lost 2 bases, with 12 bases between them. The CDR3 consists of 15 residues. CDR3 in amino acids: CASSLGGGTNEKLFF. CDR3 bases: TGTGCCAGTAGTTTAGGCGGGGGCACTAATGAAAAACTGTTTTTT. Complete variable domain (other parts from reference TRBV19 and TRBJ1-4): DGGITQSPKYLFRKEGQNVTLSCEQNLNHDAMYWYRQDPGQGLRLIYYSQIVNDFQKGDIAEGYSVSREKKESFPLTVTSAQKNPTAFYLCASSLGGGTNEKLFFGSGTQLSVL.

The genes are TRBV7-3 and TRBJ2-1; a possible D gene is TRBD2 (6 bases). CDR1 is SGHTA, CDR2 FQGTGA, per germline. The CDR3 spans 17 residues. V was pared by 1 base and J by 8 bases, with 21 bases between. The CDR3 nucleotides are TGTGCCAGCAGCTTAAAGAGGGGACTTGACGTGTACGATGAGCAGTTCTTC. Translated: CASSLKRGLDVYDEQFF.

The chain links TRBV7-9 to TRBJ2-7; TRBD2 matches at 10 bases. CDR1 and CDR2 from the germline V gene are SEHNR and FQNEAQ (reference sequence). The J segment lost 0 bases and the V segment lost 1 base, leaving 12 bases of the junction unmatched. The CDR3 length is 19 residues. The CDR3 sequence: CASSLGLETSGRSSYEQYF. In DNA form, the CDR3 reads TGTGCCAGCAGCTTAGGACTCGAGACTAGCGGGCGGAGCTCCTACGAGCAGTACTTC.

The rearrangement joins TRBV2 to TRBJ1-5; 7 nucleotides match TRBD1. The germline V gene has CDR1 SNHLY and CDR2 FYNNEI. V trimming: 8 bases; J trimming: 9 bases; junction bases outside the gene matches: 7. This CDR3 region has 12 residues. CDR3 DNA sequence: TGTGCCAGCGGGGACAGTTCGGGGCCCCAGCATTTT. Translating it yields CASGDSSGPQHF.

This chain connects TRBV7-9 to TRBJ1-3; D might be TRBD1 (5 bases). CDR1 SEHNR and CDR2 FQNEAQ come from the germline V gene (reference sequence). V was cut by 1 base and J by 0 bases, with 10 bases left in between. The CDR3 length is 16 residues. CDR3 protein: CASSLEPGGSGNTIYF. The DNA for the CDR3 is TGTGCCAGCAGCTTAGAGCCCGGGGGCTCTGGAAACACCATATATTTT.

The chain links TRBV11-2 to TRBJ2-2, with 8 positions matching TRBD2. Looked up from germline, CDR1 is SGHAT and CDR2 is FQNNGV. This CDR3 is 15 amino acids long. V was clipped by 5 bases and J by 4 bases; unmatched bases: 6. This chain's CDR3 is CASSASGSTTGELFF. The CDR3 DNA reads as TGTGCCAGCAGCGCCAGCGGGAGTACCACCGGGGAGCTGTTTTTT.

The J gene is TRBJ1-1, the V gene TRBV19, with 7 bases aligning to TRBD1. This CDR3 is built from 17 residues. The V segment lost 0 bases and the J segment 1 base; nucleotides outside the gene matches: 8. Germline-derived CDR1 and CDR2 are LNHDA and SQIVND (reference sequence). DNA for the CDR3: TGTGCCAGTAGTATAGATCTGGCGGGACAGAAGAACACTGAAGCTTTCTTT. Translating it yields CASSIDLAGQKNTEAFF.